The sequence of this T cell receptor beta chain was determined in a study of regulatory T cells in long-lasting Graves disease (dated by TCRdb to the early 2020s). General notes on the study: Patients with newly diagnosed Graves' disease had been on antithyroid drugs for under 3 months. This study used TCR sequencing and RNA sequencing of peripheral blood to compare persistent Graves' disease patients against newly diagnosed Graves' disease patients. The study was conducted in China and was registered as a clinical trial. A total of about 33 samples were covered by TCR sequencing, comprising approximately 13 persistent and around 20 newly diagnosed Graves' disease patients. The full study reports these points: Compared with newly diagnosed patients, persistent Graves' disease patients had lower TCR Shannon entropy and fewer highly expanded clones, which suggests clonal expansion. Peripheral blood alone was examined, since thyroid tissue, which constituted the primary lesion, could not be accessed. Persistent disease showed preferential use of TRBV28, TRBJ1-2 and TRBJ2-5, whereas newly diagnosed disease favored TRBV20-1 and TRBJ2-1. The authors acknowledged the small sample size as a limitation that may reduce accuracy. More public clonotypes were shared among persistent patients (more than 2,500) than among newly diagnosed patients (roughly 1,000). Sequencing and analysis were restricted to the TCR beta chain.

The time point label corresponds to: newly diagnosed GD, antithyroid drugs for less than 3 months. For both TCR sequencing and RNA sequencing, RNA was extracted from PBMCs using TRIzol. The diagnosis of Graves' disease was made according to American Thyroid Association guidelines. Recruitment of patients was carried out at an endocrinology department in Xi'an, China. From each patient, approximately 9 milliliters of peripheral blood was collected into an EDTA anticoagulant tube. Ficoll Paque Plus density gradient separation was used to isolate PBMCs, and no further T cell sorting was done. RNA quality was checked with an Agilent 2100 Bioanalyzer and agarose gel, and concentration with a NanoDrop 2000. The library was produced with multiplex PCR. TCRdb records Illumina HiSeq 4000 as the sequencer. iRepertoire HTBI primers and Arm-PCR amplification of CDR3 regions were used to construct TCR beta libraries. Before sequencing, the PCR products underwent gel purification. The study's processing was this. Gene usage analysis of CDR3 amino acid clonotypes relied on the roughly 60 TRBV and 14 TRBJ segments identified across samples. Filtered high-quality paired reads were merged into contigs using COPE and FqMerger. BLAST was used to align contigs to IMGT TRBV, TRBD and TRBJ reference genes, and CDR3 was defined according to IMGT. Highly expanded clones were defined as clonotypes with a frequency above 0.1%. Shannon entropy was used to measure repertoire diversity, and the Gini coefficient was used to measure V-J evenness. A clonotype was considered public if more than one individual shared it. The raw public data were reprocessed by TCRdb itself: fastp quality trimming at Q25, MiXCR clonotype calling, in-frame beta chains only. All rows with the same CDR3 protein become a single entry with the most common DNA and genes. TCRdb, rather than the study authors, made the V and J calls. Present in this sample are 450,000 to 600,000 distinct CDR3 sequences, about a sixth of which were seen just once. The ten top clones hold 10% to 15% of the sample.

On this clonotype: Which antigen it targets is not known. This may be a read error: a much more frequent sequence differs by one nucleotide.

CDR1 and CDR2, looked up from the germline V gene, are MNHNS and SASEGT. There are 14 amino acids in the CDR3, from cysteine to phenylalanine inclusive. Only the CDR3 portion is preserved as DNA: 42 bases, with reading frame beginning at the first base. The same data also went into a second study, on T cells in Graves' hyperthyroidism and ophthalmopathy. Drawing on the second study: Stable Graves' hyperthyroidism was defined as no progression to ophthalmopathy during 18 months of follow-up. Hyperthyroidism patients were newly diagnosed, had a disease duration of under 2 months, and were aged 18 to 65 years. Any patient with an uncontrolled infection, another autoimmune disease, pregnancy or lactation was excluded. Clinical symptoms, serum thyroxine and TRAb, thyroid ultrasound, and orbital computed tomography formed the basis for the diagnoses. The first round of RT-PCR for the TCR CDR3 was performed with the HTBI primer set and the Qiagen OneStep RT-PCR kit. Most expanded thyroid clonotypes (frequency above 0.001) were also detected in blood, a finding suggesting that blood repertoires may reflect thyroid immune responses. Ophthalmopathy was separated from stable hyperthyroidism by a 13 V-J signature model, with 85% to 90% sensitivity and about 81% specificity obtained in cross-validation and 80%/75% obtained in testing. In validation, the model predicted progression to ophthalmopathy a median of around 6.5 months before onset, with 70% to 71% sensitivity and 72.22% specificity. A discovery cohort of about a hundred patients, about 44 with Graves' ophthalmopathy and under 60 with stable Graves' hyperthyroidism, was used to find distinguishing TCR V-J signatures. Whether ophthalmopathy could be predicted prospectively was tested in an independent validation cohort made up of some 20 hyperthyroidism patients plus 17 patients who later progressed to ophthalmopathy. The 100 or so discovery patients were randomly divided into training and test sets at a 7:3 ratio. The study also compared thyroid tissue and blood T-cell repertoires from several Graves' hyperthyroidism patients. Following sampling, methimazole starting at 30 mg daily was given to hyperthyroidism patients, and high-dose intravenous methylprednisolone was given to ophthalmopathy patients. Libraries were constructed in a second round of multiplex PCR, after which size selection and purification were performed. Libraries were sequenced paired-end with 100 bp reads on an Illumina HiSeq2000. SOAPnuke was used to process the raw data, removing reads that contained adapters or uncalled bases, had a mean Phred below 15, or lacked an exact match to the constant primer or identifier. COPE v1.2.5 was used to merge high-quality paired reads, and clonotypes were defined as unique nucleotide sequences. MiTCR v1.1 was used to align clonotypes to the IMGT TRBV, TRBD and TRBJ reference segments. The analysis was restricted to V-J combinations with a frequency above 0.0001, which together covered 99.2% of the repertoires. The TCS score was defined as the ratio of F50 (clonal expansion) to E x V (chaos), calculated using BLOSUM62-based TCRdist between CDR3 peptides within each V-J. Welch's t-statistics and random forest reduced roughly 530 V-J features to 10 to 15, which were used in a naive Bayes classifier (R e1071). Sample size was not statistically predetermined, and investigators were not blinded to group allocation. TCR Vbeta CDR3 sequencing of roughly 140 peripheral blood samples (more than 40 ophthalmopathy, 75 to 85 hyperthyroidism and roughly 17 progressor patients) is reported in the paper.

Specimen: peripheral blood mononuclear cells (PBMCs), collected at new diagnosis, from a patient treated with antithyroid drugs. The sequence links TRBV6-1 to TRBJ2-5, with no confidently assigned D gene. The TCR comes from a man aged 40-55 years with Graves disease. Donor details come from another sample of the same person, matched by shared clones. The nucleotide sequence is given as TGTGCCGGCAGCGAATATATCCAGAAGGGGACCCAGTACTTC. Translated, this gives CAGSEYIQKGTQYF.